A selection of T cell receptor beta chains follows, all from one sample in a study of molecular identifiers for immune sequencing clone quantification. TCRdb independently ran MiXCR on the PCR reads; one entry per CDR3 protein. The repertoire holds approximately 590,000 distinct CDR3 sequences, with roughly 25% as singletons. Sequencing was carried out using naive CD8+ T cells from blood, with Jurkat cell RNA spiked in. These receptors were collected from a human donor in good health. Some libraries in this study had Jurkat cell RNA spiked in. Each CDR3 is given without its conserved first and last residue. The listing skips clone size in some rows; elsewhere it reads once, few, many or a size class.

size: few
V: TRBV7-9
J: TRBJ1-4
CDR3: ASSPGGENEKLF

size: many
V: TRBV27
J: TRBJ2-7
CDR3: ASSLHAGTYEQY

size: few
V: TRBV7-6
J: TRBJ2-1
CDR3: ASSLDHPSGVSGEQF

size: many
V: TRBV2
J: TRBJ2-7
CDR3: ASSRRVGYEQY

size: few
V: TRBV27
J: TRBJ2-4
CDR3: ASSGLAVQNIQY

size: few
V: TRBV7-6
J: TRBJ2-7
CDR3: ASSPSRYYEQY

size: .
V: TRBV7-9
J: TRBJ2-2
CDR3: ASSPPTGAEGTGELF

size: many
V: TRBV7-2
J: TRBJ2-6
CDR3: ASSFIRTGIFSGANVLT

size: many
V: TRBV6-2/TRBV6-3
J: TRBJ1-1
CDR3: ATRGGFNTEAF

size: few
V: TRBV9
J: TRBJ1-6
CDR3: ASSVGQGVSPLH

size: few
V: TRBV9
J: TRBJ2-5
CDR3: ASSVEGVWETQY

size: .
V: TRBV5-1
J: TRBJ2-7
CDR3: ASSLDHRVTSPYEQY

size: few
V: TRBV5-4
J: TRBJ2-2
CDR3: ASSLGTGESNTGELF

size: .
V: TRBV11-2
J: TRBJ2-3
CDR3: ASSLLPPEDTQY

size: once
V: TRBV30
J: TRBJ2-7
CDR3: ARSPGTSEAYEQY

size: few
V: TRBV14
J: TRBJ2-3
CDR3: ASSQGLRGPTDTQY